The 26 T cell receptor beta chains listed next were all sequenced from one sample in a study of spatial heterogeneity in lung cancer (dated 2019 in TCRdb). What the study reported, not specific to this receptor: A correlation was observed between the number of expanded intratumoral alpha and beta TCRs and the tumor nonsynonymous mutation count.

The library was built by means of 5' RACE. Sequencing relied on a NextSeq 500. TCRdb reprocessed the public reads (quality trimming at Q25 with fastp, clone calling with MiXCR) and kept in-frame beta chains. Entries that share a CDR3 protein sequence are merged under the most common genes and DNA. This sample has under 9,000 distinct CDR3 sequences in its table, and roughly 13% of those were observed once. Of the sample, over 7.5% falls within the top ten clones. The intended sense of this specimen's time point label: sample taken at primary tumor resection. Their antigen targets remain unknown. The material was lung tumor tissue, obtained at surgery. These receptor sequences come from a male donor with early-stage non-small cell lung cancer.

This clonotype is categorized as medium-sized. V gene TRBV3-1 combines with J gene TRBJ2-1; D is possibly TRBD2 (6 bases). Germline-derived CDR1 and CDR2 are LGHDT and YNNKEL (reference sequence). The CDR3 spans 14 residues. V dropped 3 bases and J dropped 8 bases, with 14 bases sitting between them. The CDR3 nucleotides read TGTGCCAGCAGCCACTCGACTAGAAGCGATGAGCAGTTCTTC. Its protein is CASSHSTRSDEQFF.

Many counts were recorded for this clonotype. The CDR3 region has the DNA TGCAGTGCTAGCCCCTCAGGGACGGTTAACTACGAGCAGTACGTC. This codes for CSASPSGTVNYEQYV. The chain couples TRBV20-1 to TRBJ2-7, with D perhaps TRBD1 or TRBD2 (5 bases each). The CDR3 consists of 15 residues. V dropped 3 bases and J dropped 3 bases, with 18 bases sitting between them. CDR1 is DFQATT and CDR2 is SNEGSKA in the germline V gene (reference sequence).

The chain combines TRBV7-9 with TRBJ1-5, with a possible D match to TRBD1 (6 bases). This CDR3 comprises 16 residues. The germline V gene encodes CDR1 SEHNR and CDR2 FQNEAQ (reference sequence). Trimming left V 1 base short and J 4 bases short, with 14 bases between. CDR3 nucleotides: TGTGCCAGCAGCTTAGGGGCAGGGGATAGTAATCAGCCCCAGCATTTT. Translating gives CASSLGAGDSNQPQHF.

This clonotype showed up many times. The gene calls are TRBV14 and TRBJ1-1, with D hard to call. Trimming took off 4 bases at V and 3 bases at J, with 12 bases between the two ends. Germline V gives CDR1 SGHDN, CDR2 FVKESK. The CDR3 loop spans 14 amino acids. The CDR3 bases are TGTGCCAGCAGCCCTCACGAGGTCTACACTGAAGCTTTCTTT. It encodes CASSPHEVYTEAFF.

In this sample, this clonotype turned up many times. The V call is TRBV20-1, the J call TRBJ1-1; 8 bases line up with TRBD1. CDR1 DFQATT and CDR2 SNEGSKA come from the germline V gene (reference sequence). V was pared by 2 bases and J by 2 bases, with 7 bases of the junction left unmatched. The CDR3 consists of 15 residues. CDR3 sequence (DNA): TGCAGTGCTAGATATGATGGACAGGGTAACACTGAAGCTTTCTTT. Encoded protein: CSARYDGQGNTEAFF.

This clonotype rates as medium-sized (0.01 to 0.1%). This sequence joins TRBV20-1 and TRBJ2-7; 12 bases line up with TRBD2. Germline CDR1 reads DFQATT; CDR2 reads SNEGSKA (reference sequence). This CDR3 spans 12 amino acids. V was pared by 6 bases and J by 6 bases, with 3 bases of the junction left unmatched. The CDR3 nucleotides read TGCAGTGCAGAACTAGCGGGAGGCGAGCAGTACTTC. It translates to CSAELAGGEQYF.

This clonotype was seen at least ten times. The rearrangement links TRBV6-6 to TRBJ2-5; possibly TRBD2 for D (5 bases). This CDR3 contains 13 residues. CDR1 MNHNY and CDR2 SVGAGI come from the germline V gene (reference sequence). The germline V and J ends were trimmed by 7 bases and 3 bases, with 12 bases remaining between them. The CDR3 DNA reads as TGTGCCAGCACCCTGGACGGGGAAGAGACCCAGTACTTC. Translation gives CASTLDGEETQYF.

This clonotype was found many times. V gene TRBV20-1 combines with J gene TRBJ2-1; 12 nucleotides line up with TRBD1. V lost 2 bases to trimming and J lost 1 base; unmatched junction nucleotides: 6. Germline CDR1 reads DFQATT; CDR2 reads SNEGSKA (reference sequence). The CDR3 runs to 17 residues. CDR3 amino acids: CSARRDRGRGSYNEQFF. CDR3 bases: TGCAGTGCTAGAAGGGACAGGGGGCGCGGGTCCTACAATGAGCAGTTCTTC.

There are many counts of this clonotype. This chain connects TRBV7-9 to TRBJ2-1, with D unresolved. The CDR3 runs to 14 residues. Germline V CDR1 and CDR2: SEHNR, FQNEAQ (reference sequence). V dropped 1 base and J dropped 9 bases, with 13 bases sitting between them. The CDR3 protein is CASSLDSRMGEQFF. CDR3 bases: TGTGCCAGCAGCTTAGACTCCCGAATGGGTGAGCAGTTCTTC.

Within the sample, this clonotype is medium-sized. The chain links TRBV6-1 to TRBJ2-5, with no clear D. This CDR3 contains 11 residues. V lost 8 bases to trimming and J lost 1 base, with 5 bases between them. Germline V CDR1 and CDR2: MNHNS, SASEGT. Here the CDR3 DNA reads TGTGCCAGCGTAGGCCAAGAGACCCAGTACTTC. This translates into CASVGQETQYF.

This clonotype appeared many times. The chain has TRBV25-1 and TRBJ1-1; D call uncertain. The CDR3 has 17 residues. The V gene's germline CDR1 is MGHDK and CDR2 SYGVNS. Trimming cost V 6 bases and J 0 bases, with 20 bases left between them. The CDR3 DNA reads as TGTGCCAGCAGCGTGAAAGGGCTGGGATACATGAACACTGAAGCTTTCTTT. Its protein is CASSVKGLGYMNTEAFF.

The CDR3 here is CRGLEAGTDTQYF. CDR3 nucleotide sequence: TGCAGAGGACTAGAAGCTGGCACAGATACGCAGTATTTT. This chain joins TRBV20-1 and TRBJ2-3, with 7 positions matching TRBD2. Germline V gene data show CDR1 as DFQATT and CDR2 as SNEGSKA (reference sequence). This CDR3 contains 13 residues.

This clonotype was recorded at least ten times. The genes are TRBV5-5 and TRBJ2-4; no clear D. Germline V CDR1 and CDR2: SGHKS, YYEKEE (reference sequence). V lost 0 bases and J 5 bases, leaving 9 bases between the germline ends. This CDR3 is built from 14 residues. CDR3 sequence reads: CASSLAPRENIQYF. The CDR3 nucleotides are TGTGCCAGCAGCTTGGCACCCAGAGAAAACATTCAGTACTTC.

By share of the sample, this clonotype is medium-sized (0.01 to 0.1%). The chain carries TRBV5-1 and TRBJ2-5; 7 positions agree with TRBD1. The CDR3 covers 15 residues. Germline CDR1 and CDR2: SGHRS and YFSETQ. The trim removed 1 base at V and 0 bases at J, leaving 3 bases unmatched. CDR3 coding DNA: TGCGCCAGCAGCTTGCGACAGGGCCACCAAGAGACCCAGTACTTC. Translating it yields CASSLRQGHQETQYF.

This chain links TRBV29-1 with TRBJ1-2; D might be TRBD1 (5 bases). Germline V gene sequence: CDR1 SQVTM, CDR2 ANQGSEA. There are 15 residues in the CDR3. Deletions cut 1 base from V and 5 bases from J, with 17 bases between. The CDR3 nucleotides read TGCAGCGTTGAAGGCCAGCTGGGGGTTGGGTATGGCTACACCTTC. Translating it yields CSVEGQLGVGYGYTF.

By sample share, this clonotype is medium-sized. V and J are TRBV5-1 and TRBJ1-4; D remains unclear. CDR3 length: 14 amino acids. Deletions cut 1 base from V and 3 bases from J, with 7 bases between. The germline V gene has CDR1 SGHRS and CDR2 YFSETQ. In DNA form, the CDR3 reads TGCGCCAGCAGCTTGTCGGGGTCTAATGAAAAACTGTTTTTT. It encodes CASSLSGSNEKLFF.

This clonotype counts as medium-sized. This chain uses TRBV18 with TRBJ2-1, with D unresolved. The CDR3 is made up of 15 amino acids. Germline V gene data show CDR1 as KGHSH and CDR2 as LQKENI. V lost 6 bases to trimming and J lost 0 bases, with 12 bases between them. CDR3 DNA: TGTGCCAGCTCGCCCGTAGGACGCTCCTACAATGAGCAGTTCTTC. As protein: CASSPVGRSYNEQFF.

This clonotype was seen ten or more times. The chain links TRBV7-8 to TRBJ1-4, with a tentative D call TRBD1 (5 bases). The CDR3 extends over 15 amino acids. Germline assignment: CDR1 SGHVS and CDR2 FQNEAQ. Trimming removed 5 bases at V and 7 bases at J, with 17 bases between. In DNA, the CDR3 is TGTGCCAGCAGCCCCTATTGGGGGTCCGGTGAAAAACTGTTTTTT. Translated, it gives CASSPYWGSGEKLFF.

This clonotype has at least ten counts. This sequence joins TRBV5-1 and TRBJ1-3; D is perhaps TRBD1 (6 bases). This CDR3 contains 14 residues. The V gene lost 4 bases and the J gene lost 4 bases, with 12 bases spanning the gap. The germline CDR1 and CDR2 sequences are SGHRS and YFSETQ. CDR3 residues: CASSPTGYGNTIYF. In DNA form, the CDR3 reads TGCGCCAGCAGCCCGACAGGCTACGGAAACACCATATATTTT.

This clonotype was counted ten times or more. This rearrangement joins TRBV20-1 to TRBJ1-1, with D possibly matching TRBD1 (6 bases). Between the trimmed V and J ends, which lost 2 bases and 7 bases, there was a span of 14 bases. The CDR3 contains 13 residues. Germline-derived CDR1 and CDR2 are DFQATT and SNEGSKA (reference sequence). This CDR3 is CSARRRGNLEAFF. For the CDR3, the DNA is TGCAGTGCTAGAAGGAGGGGGAATCTTGAAGCTTTCTTT.

This clonotype has at least ten counts. The J gene is TRBJ2-1, the V gene TRBV20-1; 9 bases are shared with TRBD2. CDR1 is DFQATT, CDR2 SNEGSKA, per germline (reference sequence). This CDR3 has 15 amino acids. The ends lost 0 bases at V and 6 bases at J; junction bases unmatched: 6. For the CDR3, the DNA is TGCAGTGCTAGAGAAGTCGCGGGAGGGTTCAATGAGCAGTTCTTC. Encoded protein: CSAREVAGGFNEQFF.

This clonotype was counted ten times or more. The chain links TRBV7-2 to TRBJ2-7; D is undetermined. The CDR3 covers 16 residues. Trimming pared 0 bases from V and 3 bases from J, leaving 15 bases between. Germline CDR1 is SGHTA and CDR2 is FQGNSA. The DNA for the CDR3 is TGTGCCAGCAGCTTAGCGGGTCGGCCTGATCGCTACGAGCAGTACTTC. It specifies CASSLAGRPDRYEQYF.

This clonotype was counted ten times or more. V and J are TRBV25-1 and TRBJ1-2; D remains unclear. CDR1 MGHDK and CDR2 SYGVNS come from the germline V gene. V lost 5 bases, J lost 2 bases, and 6 bases lay in between. The CDR3 spans 12 residues. CDR3 in DNA: TGTGCCAGCAGTCGACAAAACTATGGCTACACCTTC. It encodes CASSRQNYGYTF.

V and J are TRBV9 and TRBJ2-3, with 7 bases identical to TRBD2. Germline V gene lookup returns CDR1 SGDLS and CDR2 YYNGEE. The CDR3 is 15 residues long. Trimming at V came to 0 bases and at J to 5 bases, leaving 6 bases not matched to a gene. CDR3 sequence (DNA): TGTGCCAGCAGCGTAGAAGGCGGGAGTAGAGATACGCAGTATTTT. The encoded protein is CASSVEGGSRDTQYF.

The gene calls are TRBV4-1 and TRBJ2-5, with D unclear. Trimming left V 4 bases short and J 5 bases short, with 14 bases between. Germline V gene data show CDR1 as MGHRA and CDR2 as YSYEKL. CDR3 length equals 14 residues. CDR3 region: CASSLQVRKETQYF. The CDR3 DNA reads TGCGCCAGCAGCCTGCAAGTGCGGAAGGAGACCCAGTACTTC.

This clonotype was counted many times. The chain recombines TRBV20-1 with TRBJ1-1, with D tentatively TRBD1 (5 bases). V lost 3 bases and J 1 base, leaving 15 bases between the germline ends. The CDR3 length is 15 residues. The germline V gene encodes CDR1 DFQATT and CDR2 SNEGSKA (reference sequence). The CDR3 protein is CSASPFAGTNTEAFF. The CDR3 region has the DNA TGCAGTGCTAGCCCCTTTGCAGGGACGAACACTGAAGCTTTCTTT.